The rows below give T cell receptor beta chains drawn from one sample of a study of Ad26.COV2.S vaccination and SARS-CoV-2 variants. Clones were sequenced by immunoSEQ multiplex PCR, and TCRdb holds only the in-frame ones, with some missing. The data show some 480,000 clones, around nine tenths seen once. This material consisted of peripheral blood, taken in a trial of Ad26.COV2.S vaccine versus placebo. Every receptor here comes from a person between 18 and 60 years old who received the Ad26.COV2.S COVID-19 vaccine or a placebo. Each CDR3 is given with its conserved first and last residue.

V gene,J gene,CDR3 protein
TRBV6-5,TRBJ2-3,CASSILTGTDTQYF
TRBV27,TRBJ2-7,CASSLLAGVHEQYF
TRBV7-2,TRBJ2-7,CASSRGGYEQYF
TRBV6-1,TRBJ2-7,CASSERGRGEQYF
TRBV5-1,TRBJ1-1,CASSSNLGTEAFF
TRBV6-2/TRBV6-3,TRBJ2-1,CASSYPSGRATEQFF
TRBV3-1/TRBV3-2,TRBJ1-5,CASSYRVYGQPQHF
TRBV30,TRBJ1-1,CAWSEVGFTEAFF
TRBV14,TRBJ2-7,CASSQDQGLAGEGEQYF
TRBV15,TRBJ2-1,CATSGAGPSEQFF
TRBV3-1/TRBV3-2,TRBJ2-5,CASSHSGRRETQYF